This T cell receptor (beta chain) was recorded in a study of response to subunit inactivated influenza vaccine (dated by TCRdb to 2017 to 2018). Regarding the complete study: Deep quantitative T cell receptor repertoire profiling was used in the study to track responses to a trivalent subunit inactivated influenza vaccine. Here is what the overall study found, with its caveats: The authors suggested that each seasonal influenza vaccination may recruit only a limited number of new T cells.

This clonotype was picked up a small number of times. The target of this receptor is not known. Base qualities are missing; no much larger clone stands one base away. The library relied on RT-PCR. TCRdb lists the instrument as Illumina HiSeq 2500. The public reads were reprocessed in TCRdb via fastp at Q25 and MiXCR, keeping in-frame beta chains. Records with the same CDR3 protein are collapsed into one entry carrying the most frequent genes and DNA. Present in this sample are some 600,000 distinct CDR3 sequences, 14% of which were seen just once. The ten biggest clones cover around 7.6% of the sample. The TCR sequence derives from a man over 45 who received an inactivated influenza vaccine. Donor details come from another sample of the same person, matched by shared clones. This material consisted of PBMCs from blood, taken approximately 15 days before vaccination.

The DNA sequence reads TGTGCCAGCAGAGAAACCGGGACAGTGAACACTGAAGCTTTCTTT. It translates to CASRETGTVNTEAFF. The rearrangement combines TRBV6-2 or TRBV6-3 with TRBJ1-1; 7 junctional bases match TRBD1. V trim: 6 bases; J trim: 0 bases; unmatched bases: 7. From cysteine to phenylalanine, the CDR3 is 15 amino acids long. CDR3 DNA is the only sequence kept; it has 45 bases, read in frame from the first base. The germline V gene supplies CDR1 MNHEY and CDR2 SVGEGT.